These T cell receptor beta chains were read from a single sample in a study of cytomegalovirus exposure and HLA in healthy donors. This table comes from immunoSEQ multiplex PCR, and its TCRdb copy is limited to in-frame clones, with some not included. This table holds 150,000 to 200,000 clones, nearly 80% found once. The sample comprised PBMCs. Receptor source: a woman in her 40s in good health and CMV-seronegative. The CDR3 runs from the conserved cysteine through the conserved F or W. Each record gives: CDR3 DNA, CDR3 protein, clone size, D gene, V gene, J gene. The D gene is left open where the match is weak. Clone size appears in some rows only: once, few, many, or a class for an expanded clone.

CDR3 DNA: TGTGCCAGCAGCTTGCTATACAGCCATAGCAATCAGCCCCAGCATTTT
CDR3 protein: CASSLLYSHSNQPQHF
clone size: .
D gene: .
V gene: TRBV5-5
J gene: TRBJ1-5

CDR3 DNA: TGTGCCATCAGTGTCCAGGGCTCCTATAATTCACCCCTCCACTTT
CDR3 protein: CAISVQGSYNSPLHF
clone size: .
D gene: .
V gene: TRBV10-3
J gene: TRBJ1-6

CDR3 DNA: TGTGCCAGCAGCCAACAATTTGGCGGCACTGAAGCTTTCTTT
CDR3 protein: CASSQQFGGTEAFF
clone size: .
D gene: .
V gene: TRBV7-9
J gene: TRBJ1-1

CDR3 DNA: TGTGCCATCAACGACAGAGCGAACACTGAAGCTTTCTTT
CDR3 protein: CAINDRANTEAFF
clone size: few
D gene: .
V gene: TRBV10-3
J gene: TRBJ1-1

CDR3 DNA: TGTGCCAGCAAGCCGCCTTCCGGCGGGGAGCTGTTTTTT
CDR3 protein: CASKPPSGGELFF
clone size: .
D gene: .
V gene: TRBV6-1
J gene: TRBJ2-2

CDR3 DNA: TGTGCCAGCAGTGGGACTAGCGGGGGGGCGGGCACGCAGTATTTT
CDR3 protein: CASSGTSGGAGTQYF
clone size: once
D gene: TRBD2
V gene: TRBV6-1
J gene: TRBJ2-3

CDR3 DNA: TGTGCCAGCAGCGTAGTGAGCGGGGCGAACACTGAAGCTTTCTTT
CDR3 protein: CASSVVSGANTEAFF
clone size: .
D gene: .
V gene: TRBV9
J gene: TRBJ1-1

CDR3 DNA: TGTGCCAGCAGTTCAGATAATCAGCCCCAGCATTTT
CDR3 protein: CASSSDNQPQHF
clone size: .
D gene: .
V gene: TRBV6-1
J gene: TRBJ1-5

CDR3 DNA: TGCAGTGCTAGAGGATTTGGGGGGGGATTT
CDR3 protein: CSARGFGGGF
clone size: .
D gene: TRBD2
V gene: TRBV20-1
J gene: TRBJ2-3

CDR3 DNA: TGTGCCAGCAGTTACTGGGGCGCTGAAGCTTTCTTT
CDR3 protein: CASSYWGAEAFF
clone size: .
D gene: .
V gene: TRBV6-6
J gene: TRBJ1-1

CDR3 DNA: TGTGCCAGCAGGTCCGGGCAGGGGAACCACGAGCAGTACTTC
CDR3 protein: CASRSGQGNHEQYF
clone size: .
D gene: .
V gene: TRBV2
J gene: TRBJ2-7

CDR3 DNA: TGCGCCAGCAGCCCCGGACGGGAGAATGACGCCCTCCACTTT
CDR3 protein: CASSPGRENDALHF
clone size: few
D gene: .
V gene: TRBV5-1
J gene: TRBJ1-6

CDR3 DNA: TGCGCCAGCATCCAAGGACAGGGGATGACAGATACGCAGTATTTT
CDR3 protein: CASIQGQGMTDTQYF
clone size: .
D gene: TRBD1
V gene: TRBV5-1
J gene: TRBJ2-3

CDR3 DNA: TGTGCCAGCAGTGACAATAGAGACTCTGGGGCCAACGTCCTGACTTTC
CDR3 protein: CASSDNRDSGANVLTF
clone size: .
D gene: .
V gene: TRBV25-1
J gene: TRBJ2-6

CDR3 DNA: TGTGCCAGCAGTTTATTGGGGCAGGGTGAGAACATTCAGTACTTC
CDR3 protein: CASSLLGQGENIQYF
clone size: .
D gene: .
V gene: TRBV27
J gene: TRBJ2-4

CDR3 DNA: TGTGCCAGCAGCCCCCTCGGACAGGGGGGAAGTGGCTACACCTTC
CDR3 protein: CASSPLGQGGSGYTF
clone size: .
D gene: TRBD1
V gene: TRBV5-6
J gene: TRBJ1-2

CDR3 DNA: TGTGCCAGCAGTTCGGTAGGGGGCAACCATTCACCCCTCCACTTT
CDR3 protein: CASSSVGGNHSPLHF
clone size: .
D gene: TRBD1
V gene: TRBV28
J gene: TRBJ1-6

CDR3 DNA: TGCGCCAGCAGTGAGTTGGGACTAGGCTCCAATGAGCAGTTCTTC
CDR3 protein: CASSELGLGSNEQFF
clone size: .
D gene: TRBD2
V gene: TRBV10-1
J gene: TRBJ2-1

CDR3 DNA: TGTGCCAGCAGCTCCCCCCAACAAATCCTTAACACTGAAGCTTTCTTT
CDR3 protein: CASSSPQQILNTEAFF
clone size: few
D gene: .
V gene: TRBV7-9
J gene: TRBJ1-1

CDR3 DNA: TGTGCCAGCTCACCATCTCCAGGGTTTATCGATGGCTACACCTTC
CDR3 protein: CASSPSPGFIDGYTF
clone size: .
D gene: .
V gene: TRBV18
J gene: TRBJ1-2

CDR3 DNA: TGTGCCAGCAGCCAAGATGAACGGGACAGGAGCCCCCGTGGCTACACCTTC
CDR3 protein: CASSQDERDRSPRGYTF
clone size: .
D gene: TRBD1
V gene: TRBV14
J gene: TRBJ1-2

CDR3 DNA: TGCGCCAGCAGCCAAGACGAGCGGGGGGGTTACAATGAGCAGTTCTTC
CDR3 protein: CASSQDERGGYNEQFF
clone size: .
D gene: TRBD2
V gene: TRBV4-1
J gene: TRBJ2-1

CDR3 DNA: TGTGCCAGCTCGGACAGAACTATGAACACTGAAGCTTTCTTT
CDR3 protein: CASSDRTMNTEAFF
clone size: .
D gene: .
V gene: TRBV2
J gene: TRBJ1-1

CDR3 DNA: TGTGCCAGCAGTTTACCCCGTTTGCGGCAGATGAACACTGAAGCTTTCTTT
CDR3 protein: CASSLPRLRQMNTEAFF
clone size: .
D gene: .
V gene: TRBV28
J gene: TRBJ1-1

CDR3 DNA: TGTGCCAGCAGTTTATTGGGACAGGGTGGCTCACCCCTCCACTTT
CDR3 protein: CASSLLGQGGSPLHF
clone size: .
D gene: TRBD1
V gene: TRBV27
J gene: TRBJ1-6

CDR3 DNA: TGTGCCAGCGGGTGGGGGGGTCACGACAATGAGCAGTTCTTC
CDR3 protein: CASGWGGHDNEQFF
clone size: .
D gene: TRBD2
V gene: TRBV27
J gene: TRBJ2-1

CDR3 DNA: TGTGCCAGCAGCCGAGGGACAGCCACAGATACGCAGTATTTT
CDR3 protein: CASSRGTATDTQYF
clone size: .
D gene: TRBD1
V gene: TRBV5-5
J gene: TRBJ2-3

CDR3 DNA: TGTGCCAGCAGTGAAGCGAGTAACTCTGGAAACACCATATATTTT
CDR3 protein: CASSEASNSGNTIYF
clone size: few
D gene: .
V gene: TRBV6-1
J gene: TRBJ1-3

CDR3 DNA: TGCGCCAGCAGGGACTCACACTCTGGGGCCAACGTCCTGACTTTC
CDR3 protein: CASRDSHSGANVLTF
clone size: .
D gene: .
V gene: TRBV5-1
J gene: TRBJ2-6

CDR3 DNA: TGTGCCAGCAGTGGACAGGGGGGAAGTCAGCCCCAGCATTTT
CDR3 protein: CASSGQGGSQPQHF
clone size: .
D gene: TRBD1
V gene: TRBV2
J gene: TRBJ1-5

CDR3 DNA: TGTGCCAGTACCAATCCGGGACAGGGGGCCAATTCACCCCTCCACTTT
CDR3 protein: CASTNPGQGANSPLHF
clone size: .
D gene: TRBD1
V gene: TRBV19
J gene: TRBJ1-6

CDR3 DNA: TGTGCCAGCACCCCCGGGCAGGGGGTAACCTATGGCTACACCTTC
CDR3 protein: CASTPGQGVTYGYTF
clone size: .
D gene: TRBD1
V gene: TRBV7-2
J gene: TRBJ1-2

CDR3 DNA: TGTGCCAGCAGAGGCAGGGTATGGAACTATGGCTACACCTTC
CDR3 protein: CASRGRVWNYGYTF
clone size: .
D gene: .
V gene: TRBV19
J gene: TRBJ1-2